The next 2 T cell receptor beta chains were all read from a single sample in a study of T-cell reconstitution after alpha-beta-depleted transplantation in children. Unique molecular identifiers were incorporated when the TCRbeta library was constructed. TCRdb called the PCR reads again in MiXCR, with one record for every CDR3 protein. The sample holds approximately 1,000,000 distinct CDR3 sequences, around 30% seen once. The source material was PBMCs, mostly from graft donor cells, sampled 360 days after TCRalphabeta/CD19-depleted stem cell transplant. The receptors here all came from a boy in the first two years of life who had a stem cell transplant for SCID, so the T cells may come from the graft donor.

The chain employs TRBV10-3 and TRBJ2-1; 13 nucleotides line up with TRBD2. CDR3 length: 14 residues. Germline CDR1 ENHRY, CDR2 SYGVKD. The J segment lost 7 bases and the V segment lost 10 bases, leaving 7 bases of the junction unmatched. The CDR3 region has the DNA TGTGCCACCGGGACTAGCGGGGCTTTAAATGAGCAGTTCTTC. Its translation: CATGTSGALNEQFF.

This clonotype was counted a few times. The CDR3 region is CASSQAGAIDTQYF. CDR3 nucleotides: TGCGCCAGCAGCCAAGCCGGGGCGATAGATACGCAGTATTTT. V is TRBV4-1 and J is TRBJ2-3; D tentatively reads TRBD1 or TRBD2 (5 bases each). There are 14 residues in the CDR3. The V end was cut by 1 base, the J end by 5 bases, with 10 bases between. Germline lookup yields CDR1 MGHRA and CDR2 YSYEKL.